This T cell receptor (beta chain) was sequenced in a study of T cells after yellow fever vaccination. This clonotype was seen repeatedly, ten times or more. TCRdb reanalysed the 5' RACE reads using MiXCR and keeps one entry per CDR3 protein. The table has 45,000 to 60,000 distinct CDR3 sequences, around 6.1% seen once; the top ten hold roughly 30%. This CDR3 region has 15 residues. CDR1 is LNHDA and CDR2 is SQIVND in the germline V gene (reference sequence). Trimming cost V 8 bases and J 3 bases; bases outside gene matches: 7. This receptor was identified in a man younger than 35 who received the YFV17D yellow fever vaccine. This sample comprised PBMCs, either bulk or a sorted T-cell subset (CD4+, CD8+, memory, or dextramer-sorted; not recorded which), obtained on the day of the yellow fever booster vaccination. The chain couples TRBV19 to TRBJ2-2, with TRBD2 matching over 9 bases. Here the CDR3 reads CASRIAGVDTGELFF. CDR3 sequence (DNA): TGTGCCAGTCGGATAGCGGGGGTAGACACCGGGGAGCTGTTTTTT.